This record looks at one T cell receptor beta chain sequence and its context. Its antigen target is currently unknown. Base qualities were left out, and no much larger clone turns up one base away. The CDR3, from cysteine to phenylalanine, totals 15 residues. Of the read, only the CDR3 DNA is kept; its 45 bases are in frame from base 1. Trimming takes 1 base off V and 6 bases off J; junction bases not matched to a gene: 4. According to the germline V gene (reference sequence), CDR1 reads LNHDA and CDR2 reads SQIVND. Peripheral blood CD8+ and CD4+ T cells from healthy donors, Susac syndrome patients and multiple sclerosis patients were profiled using high-throughput TCR beta sequencing. The Susac syndrome patients fulfilled recently defined diagnostic criteria for definite or probable disease. Bulk CD8+ and CD4+ T cells were purified by magnetic negative isolation, while CD8+ TEMRA cells were enriched using FACS. Blood was drawn into EDTA tubes, processed within 24 hours, and PBMCs were isolated by density gradient centrifugation. PBMCs destined for TCR sequencing were cryopreserved in liquid nitrogen and later thawed in a 37 °C water bath. Purity of sorted or isolated CD4+, CD8+ and CD8+ TEMRA cells was at least 90%.

The record originates from a study of CD8 T cells in Susac syndrome (dated by TCRdb to about 2019). Looking at the study overall: Of the Susac syndrome patients who were sequenced, 8 or 9 were in clinical remission while more than five had clinically active disease. Repertoire sequencing was used to test whether CD8+ T cell activation and differentiation in Susac syndrome was antigen driven. At blood withdrawal, Susac syndrome patients were therapy-naive, treated with corticosteroids (with IVIg additionally given to some), or treated with IVIg alone. The study compared CD8+ T cell repertoire clonality among 11 to 12 healthy donors, around 14 Susac syndrome patients and some 16 multiple sclerosis patients. Paper-wide results and their limitations: Approximately 17 and five Susac-specific public clones were found in the total CD8+ and CD8+ TEMRA repertoires, respectively. CD8+ repertoires in Susac syndrome showed clonal expansion, which was highest in CD8+ TEMRA cells and was greater in clinically active patients than in remitting patients. The TCR sequencing and HLA analysis was acknowledged to have included a relatively small number of individuals.

RNA was extracted with the RNeasy kit and about 0.5 to 1 ug was reverse transcribed using random hexamers. The immunoSEQ multiplex PCR assay, covering 54 Vbeta and 13 Jbeta segments, was used to amplify TCR beta CDR3 regions. PCR amplification bias was corrected by using a synthetic template baseline for primer optimization and computational correction. In the authors' own workflow: Reads were assigned to V, D and J genes according to IMGT and analyzed in immunoSEQ Analyzer, with only productive sequences retained. Clonality was calculated as one minus the Shannon entropy normalized by log2 of the number of productive unique sequences. For each patient and control, public and private clones were evaluated among the 100 most prevalent clones. Susac-specific clones were defined as absent from healthy and MS cohorts, over a thousand published viral clones and other ImmuneACCESS disease sequences. TCRdb redid the processing of the public reads, applying fastp at Q25 and MiXCR, and retained in-frame beta chains. Duplicate CDR3 protein sequences are folded into a single record with the most common DNA and genes. It is TCRdb's table, rather than the study itself, that gives the V and J calls and clone size. For this sample there are around 130,000 distinct CDR3 sequences; around 94% appear just once. The ten largest clones represent about 0.28% of the sample.

Sequencing input: CD8+ T cells from PBMCs. Rearrangement joined TRBV19 to TRBJ2-2; the junction holds 8 bases that match TRBD1. This TCR came from a human donor with Susac syndrome. CDR3 region: CASSIAGQGAGELFF. The DNA sequence is TGTGCCAGTAGTATAGCAGGACAGGGAGCCGGGGAGCTGTTTTTT.